This TCR beta chain is drawn from a study of blood T cells in healthy people across ages. Next came a second PCR, run for roughly 6 to 11 cycles, which used a sample-barcoded 5' primer along with a J-beta primer mix. MiXCR was run by TCRdb on the 5' RACE reads, yielding one entry per CDR3 protein. The sample includes about 620,000 distinct CDR3 sequences, roughly 21% seen only once; the top ten take 3.5% to 4%. The CDR3 length is 14 residues. Looked up from germline, CDR1 is DFQATT and CDR2 is SNEGSKA (reference sequence). V was pared by 3 bases and J by 6 bases, with 6 bases of the junction left unmatched. A remark on this clonotype: Antigen specificity is unknown.

The authors drew about 10 milliliters of peripheral blood from each donor. The amount of total RNA extracted per sample was at least 5.5 micrograms. General observations from the study: Age advanced and TCR beta diversity per million T cells fell, roughly linearly.

This clonotype was obtained from a man aged 70 or older in good health. V is TRBV20-1 and J is TRBJ1-4; 8 bases map to TRBD1. Material for sequencing was blood. In nucleotides, the CDR3 is TGCAGTGCTAGTATGCGACAGGGGTATGAAAAACTGTTTTTT. Translating it yields CSASMRQGYEKLFF.